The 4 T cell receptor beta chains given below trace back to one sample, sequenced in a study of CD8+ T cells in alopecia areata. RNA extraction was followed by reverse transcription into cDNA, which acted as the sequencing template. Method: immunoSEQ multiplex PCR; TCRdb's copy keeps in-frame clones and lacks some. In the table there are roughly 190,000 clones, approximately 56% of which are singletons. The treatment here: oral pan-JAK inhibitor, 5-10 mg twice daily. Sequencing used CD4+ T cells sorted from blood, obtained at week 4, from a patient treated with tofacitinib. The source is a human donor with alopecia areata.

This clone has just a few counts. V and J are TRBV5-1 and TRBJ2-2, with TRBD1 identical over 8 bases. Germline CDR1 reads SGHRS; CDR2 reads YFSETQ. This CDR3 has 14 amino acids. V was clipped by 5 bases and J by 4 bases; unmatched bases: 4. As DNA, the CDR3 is TGCGCCAGCAGGGAGACAGGGGCCACCGGGGAGCTGTTTTTT. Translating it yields CASRETGATGELFF.

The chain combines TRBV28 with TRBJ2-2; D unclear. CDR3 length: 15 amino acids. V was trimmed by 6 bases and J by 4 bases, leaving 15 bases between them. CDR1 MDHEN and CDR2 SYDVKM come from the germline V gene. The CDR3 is CASRIGTAGTGELFF. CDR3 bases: TGTGCCAGCAGAATAGGTACAGCCGGCACCGGGGAGCTGTTTTTT.

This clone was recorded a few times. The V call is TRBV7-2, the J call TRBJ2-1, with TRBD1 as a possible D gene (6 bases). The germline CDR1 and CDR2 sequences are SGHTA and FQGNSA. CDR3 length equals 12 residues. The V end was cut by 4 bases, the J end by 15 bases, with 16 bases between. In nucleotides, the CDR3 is TGTGCCAGCAGCTCGCAGGGGATGAATCCGTTCTTC. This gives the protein CASSSQGMNPFF.

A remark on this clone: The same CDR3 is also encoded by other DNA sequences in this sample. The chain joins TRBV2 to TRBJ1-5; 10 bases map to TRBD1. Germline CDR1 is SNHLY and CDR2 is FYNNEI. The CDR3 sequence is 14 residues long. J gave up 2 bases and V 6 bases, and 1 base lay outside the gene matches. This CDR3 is CASSGTGGNQPQHF. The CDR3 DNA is TGTGCCAGCAGCGGGACAGGGGGCAATCAGCCCCAGCATTTT.